Listed below are T cell receptor beta chains from one sample, sequenced in a study of blood T cell repertoires in COVID-19. Using immunoSEQ multiplex PCR, the repertoire was profiled, and TCRdb retains in-frame clones only, with some absent. There are approximately 150,000 clones in the sample; roughly 83% occur only once, and approximately 18% lies in the top ten. The source material was peripheral blood. Receptor source: an elderly woman with acute or convalescent COVID-19. CDR3s include the opening cysteine and the closing phenylalanine or tryptophan. A D gene is named only where the DNA matches it firmly.

V: TRBV7-8; J: TRBJ2-7; D: TRBD1; DNA: TGTGCCAGCAGGACGACAGGGGTTGAGCAGTACTTC; CDR3: CASRTTGVEQYF
V: TRBV5-4; J: TRBJ1-5; D: TRBD1; DNA: TGTGCCAGCAGTTTAGACAGGGGGGTAGGTCAGCCCCAGCATTTT; CDR3: CASSLDRGVGQPQHF
V: TRBV30; J: TRBJ1-2; D: NA; DNA: TGTGCCTGGAGTGCCCCCGCAGGCTCTGATGGCTACACCTTC; CDR3: CAWSAPAGSDGYTF
V: TRBV3-1/TRBV3-2; J: TRBJ2-1; D: TRBD1; DNA: TGTGCCAGCAGCCCACTTGGGGGGGACAGGGCGTACAATGAGCAGTTCTTC; CDR3: CASSPLGGDRAYNEQFF
V: TRBV7-2; J: TRBJ2-5; D: TRBD1; DNA: TGTGCCAGCAGCTTAAGCTTAACAGGGGGGGAGACCCAGTACTTC; CDR3: CASSLSLTGGETQYF
V: TRBV27; J: TRBJ1-6; D: NA; DNA: TGTGCCAGCAGTTATAGAACAGGGAGCTCCTATAATTCACCCCTCCACTTT; CDR3: CASSYRTGSSYNSPLHF
V: TRBV9; J: TRBJ2-3; D: NA; DNA: TGTGCCAGCAGCGTAGGGGGCCCCACAGATACGCAGTATTTT; CDR3: CASSVGGPTDTQYF
V: TRBV6-5; J: TRBJ1-2; D: NA; DNA: TGTGCCAGCAGCCGAGTTCCTAACTATGGCTACACCTTC; CDR3: CASSRVPNYGYTF
V: TRBV19; J: TRBJ2-5; D: TRBD2; DNA: TGTGCCAGTAGAGGATGGACTAGCGCCGACCAAGAGACCCAGTACTTC; CDR3: CASRGWTSADQETQYF
V: TRBV5-5; J: TRBJ2-7; D: TRBD2; DNA: TGTGCCAGCAGCTCCTGGCGGGGGGGCGAGCAGTACTTC; CDR3: CASSSWRGGEQYF
V: TRBV7-2; J: TRBJ2-2; D: TRBD1; DNA: TGTGCCAGCAGACCCGGGACAGAGAACACCGGGGAGCTGTTTTTT; CDR3: CASRPGTENTGELFF
V: TRBV30; J: TRBJ1-6; D: NA; DNA: TGTGCCTGGAACCTAGCGGGGTCACCCCTCCACTTT; CDR3: CAWNLAGSPLHF
V: TRBV18; J: TRBJ2-1; D: NA; DNA: TGTGCCAGCTCACCAAGGGCCTCACAGGGCAATGAGCAGTTCTTC; CDR3: CASSPRASQGNEQFF
V: TRBV28; J: TRBJ2-2; D: NA; DNA: TGTGCCAGTATCAGGGAGAACACCGGGGAGCTGTTTTTT; CDR3: CASIRENTGELFF
V: TRBV5-1; J: TRBJ2-7; D: TRBD1; DNA: TGCGCCAGCAGCCCCCGGACAGGGCTCATGGGAACCTACGAGCAGTACTTC; CDR3: CASSPRTGLMGTYEQYF